Here is one T cell receptor (beta chain) with its context. What it binds is not known. The V and J ends lost 4 bases and 4 bases, in that order; junction bases with no gene match: 10. Looked up from germline, CDR1 is MRHNA and CDR2 is SNTAGT. The CDR3 has 16 amino acids. The sample is drawn from a study of cytomegalovirus exposure and HLA in healthy donors. Study-wide points: V- and J-gene trimming of TCR beta was linked (in a later analysis) to a missense DCLRE1C variant. Previous analysis showed most TCR beta V segments were productive about 90% or about 30% of the time. TCR beta chains numbering about 160 were designated cytomegalovirus-associated.

Both 60 Vbeta primers and 13 Jbeta primers went into the PCR. Measured with immunoSEQ multiplex PCR; TCRdb has only the in-frame clones, and not every one. Of 150,000 to 200,000 clones in the sample, 80% to 85% are singletons; the top ten hold around 2%. The receptor comes from a woman aged 18-29 years in good health and CMV-seropositive. The V gene is TRBV6-4, the J gene TRBJ2-3; 8 bases line up with TRBD2. Sequencing used PBMCs. The chain's CDR3 is CASSGVSAGGADTQYF. The CDR3 nucleotides read TGTGCCAGCAGTGGGGTATCGGCGGGGGGCGCAGATACGCAGTATTTT.